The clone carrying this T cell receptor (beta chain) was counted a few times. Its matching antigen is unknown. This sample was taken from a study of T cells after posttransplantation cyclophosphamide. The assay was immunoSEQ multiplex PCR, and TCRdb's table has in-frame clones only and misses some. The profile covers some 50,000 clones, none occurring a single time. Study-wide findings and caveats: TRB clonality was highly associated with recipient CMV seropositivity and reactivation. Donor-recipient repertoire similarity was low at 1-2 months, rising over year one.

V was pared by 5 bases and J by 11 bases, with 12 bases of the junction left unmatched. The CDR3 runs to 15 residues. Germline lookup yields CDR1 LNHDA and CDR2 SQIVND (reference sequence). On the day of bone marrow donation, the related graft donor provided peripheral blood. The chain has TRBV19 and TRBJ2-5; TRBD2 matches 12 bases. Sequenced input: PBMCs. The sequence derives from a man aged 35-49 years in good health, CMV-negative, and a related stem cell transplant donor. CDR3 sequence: CASSFRLAGASEQYF. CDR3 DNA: TGTGCCAGTAGTTTCCGACTAGCGGGAGCAAGTGAGCAGTACTTC. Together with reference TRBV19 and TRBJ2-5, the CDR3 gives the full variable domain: DGGITQSPKYLFRKEGQNVTLSCEQNLNHDAMYWYRQDPGQGLRLIYYSQIVNDFQKGDIAEGYSVSREKKESFPLTVTSAQKNPTAFYLCASSFRLAGASEQYFGPGTRLLVL.